This is a list of T cell receptor beta chains from one sample in a study of T-cell memory formation after mild COVID-19. TCRdb passed the 5' RACE reads through MiXCR, listing each CDR3 protein once. This sample yields 130,000 to 150,000 distinct CDR3 sequences, of which about 19% are seen a single time; 2% to 2.5% belongs to the top ten. The sample consisted of PBMCs or a T cell subset sorted from them (not recorded which). Receptor source: an adult woman who had mild COVID-19 (a few samples of this study predate the infection). Cell type and time point are not known. Each CDR3 is given with its conserved first and last residue. A D gene is named only where the DNA matches it firmly. Clone size is shown for a subset of rows, as once, few, many or a class of expanded clone.

j_call: TRBJ2-7
v_call: TRBV20-1
clone_size: .
d_call: TRBD1
cdr3_length: 14
cdr3_nt: TGCAGTGCTAGAGAAGGGACAGCACTTTACGAGCAGTACTTC
cdr3_aa: CSAREGTALYEQYF

j_call: TRBJ1-1
v_call: TRBV7-8
clone_size: many
d_call: .
cdr3_length: 13
cdr3_nt: TGTGCCAGCAGCCCCGGACAAAACACTGAAGCTTTCTTT
cdr3_aa: CASSPGQNTEAFF

j_call: TRBJ2-2
v_call: TRBV20-1
clone_size: few
d_call: TRBD1
cdr3_length: 16
cdr3_nt: TGCAGTGCTTTAAGGACAGGGAGAAGTGGCACCGGGGAGCTGTTTTTT
cdr3_aa: CSALRTGRSGTGELFF

j_call: TRBJ2-1
v_call: TRBV5-1
clone_size: .
d_call: TRBD2
cdr3_length: 15
cdr3_nt: TGCGCCAGCAGCTTTGGCGGGGGCTCCTACAATGAGCAGTTCTTC
cdr3_aa: CASSFGGGSYNEQFF

j_call: TRBJ2-1
v_call: TRBV12-3/TRBV12-4
clone_size: few
d_call: TRBD2
cdr3_length: 14
cdr3_nt: TGTGCCAGCAGACCCAGCGGGGGGGGCAATGAGCAGTTCTTC
cdr3_aa: CASRPSGGGNEQFF

j_call: TRBJ2-1
v_call: TRBV2
clone_size: few
d_call: .
cdr3_length: 13
cdr3_nt: TGTGCCAGCAGTGAAGGATTTAGTCATGAGCAGTTCTTC
cdr3_aa: CASSEGFSHEQFF

j_call: TRBJ1-2
v_call: TRBV5-1
clone_size: .
d_call: TRBD1
cdr3_length: 12
cdr3_nt: TGCGCCAGCAGCGGACAGGGCGGTGGCTACACCTTC
cdr3_aa: CASSGQGGGYTF

j_call: TRBJ2-1
v_call: TRBV6-5
clone_size: .
d_call: .
cdr3_length: 17
cdr3_nt: TGTGCCAGCAGTTCCCTCGGGTACTCCAGCTCCTACAATGAGCAGTTCTTC
cdr3_aa: CASSSLGYSSSYNEQFF

j_call: TRBJ2-1
v_call: TRBV23-1
clone_size: .
d_call: TRBD2
cdr3_length: 18
cdr3_nt: TGCGCCAGCAGTCAAAGCACCACTGGGCGGGGGGGCATGGATGAGCAGTTCTTC
cdr3_aa: CASSQSTTGRGGMDEQFF

j_call: TRBJ2-7
v_call: TRBV29-1
clone_size: few
d_call: TRBD1
cdr3_length: 13
cdr3_nt: TGCAGCGCGGGACAGGGGGCTTCCTACGAGCAGTACTTC
cdr3_aa: CSAGQGASYEQYF

j_call: TRBJ2-7
v_call: TRBV28
clone_size: many
d_call: TRBD1
cdr3_length: 14
cdr3_nt: TGTGCCAGCAGGGACAGGGGGCGCCCCTACGAGCAGTACTTC
cdr3_aa: CASRDRGRPYEQYF

j_call: TRBJ2-7
v_call: TRBV20-1
clone_size: .
d_call: TRBD1
cdr3_length: 14
cdr3_nt: TGCAGTGCCTCACTAACAGGGGGATCCTACGAGCAGTACTTC
cdr3_aa: CSASLTGGSYEQYF

j_call: TRBJ1-6
v_call: TRBV5-5
clone_size: .
d_call: .
cdr3_length: 15
cdr3_nt: TGTGCCAGCAGCTGGTGGGGGGACTTTAATTCACCCCTCCACTTT
cdr3_aa: CASSWWGDFNSPLHF

j_call: TRBJ1-1
v_call: TRBV10-3
clone_size: .
d_call: TRBD1
cdr3_length: 15
cdr3_nt: TGTGCCATCAGTGGGACAGGGCGAGTGTTCACTGAAGCTTTCTTT
cdr3_aa: CAISGTGRVFTEAFF

j_call: TRBJ2-7
v_call: TRBV19
clone_size: few
d_call: .
cdr3_length: 13
cdr3_nt: TGTGCCAGCGCCGGGACGGACTCCTACGAGCAGTACTTC
cdr3_aa: CASAGTDSYEQYF

j_call: TRBJ2-7
v_call: TRBV6-2/TRBV6-3
clone_size: .
d_call: .
cdr3_length: 12
cdr3_nt: TGTGCCAGCAGCTCAGGGTTTTACGAGCAGTACTTC
cdr3_aa: CASSSGFYEQYF

j_call: TRBJ2-5
v_call: TRBV12-3/TRBV12-4
clone_size: .
d_call: TRBD2
cdr3_length: 13
cdr3_nt: TGTGCCAGCAGTTTTAGCGGGGAAGAGACCCAGTACTTC
cdr3_aa: CASSFSGEETQYF

j_call: TRBJ1-4
v_call: TRBV4-2
clone_size: few
d_call: .
cdr3_length: 13
cdr3_nt: TGTGCCAGCAGCCAAGAACGCCGGGCCAAACTGTTTTTT
cdr3_aa: CASSQERRAKLFF

j_call: TRBJ2-5
v_call: TRBV5-1
clone_size: .
d_call: .
cdr3_length: 14
cdr3_nt: TGCGCCAGCAGCCTCCCGGGACGCCAAGAGACCCAGTACTTC
cdr3_aa: CASSLPGRQETQYF